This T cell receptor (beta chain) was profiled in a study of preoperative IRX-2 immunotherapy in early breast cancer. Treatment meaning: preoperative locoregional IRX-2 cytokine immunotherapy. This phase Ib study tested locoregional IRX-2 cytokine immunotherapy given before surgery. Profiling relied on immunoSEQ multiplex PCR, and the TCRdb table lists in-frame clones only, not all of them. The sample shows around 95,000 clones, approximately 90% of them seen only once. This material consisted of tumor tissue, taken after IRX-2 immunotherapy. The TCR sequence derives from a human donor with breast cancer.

CDR3 sequence: CATRKVEGKLSYNEQFF. CDR3 DNA: TGTGCCACCAGAAAAGTGGAGGGAAAATTATCCTACAATGAGCAGTTCTTC. This rearrangement joins TRBV15 to TRBJ2-1; perhaps TRBD2 as D (6 bases). V shed 6 bases and J shed 1 base, with 19 bases lying between them. Germline V CDR1 and CDR2: LNHNV, YYDKDF (reference sequence). This CDR3 is 17 amino acids long.